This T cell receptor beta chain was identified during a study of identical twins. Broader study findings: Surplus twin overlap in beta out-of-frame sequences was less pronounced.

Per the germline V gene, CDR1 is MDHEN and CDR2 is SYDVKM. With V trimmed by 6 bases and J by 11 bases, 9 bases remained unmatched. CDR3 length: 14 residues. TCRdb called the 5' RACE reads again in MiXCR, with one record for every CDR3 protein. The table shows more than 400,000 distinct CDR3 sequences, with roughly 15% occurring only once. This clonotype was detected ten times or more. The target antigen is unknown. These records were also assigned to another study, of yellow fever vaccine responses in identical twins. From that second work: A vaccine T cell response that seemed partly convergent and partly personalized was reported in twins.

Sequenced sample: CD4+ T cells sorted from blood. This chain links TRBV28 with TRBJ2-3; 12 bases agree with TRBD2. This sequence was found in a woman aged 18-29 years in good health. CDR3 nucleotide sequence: TGTGCCAGCAGCCGGGGTCCTAGCGGGGGGGAGCAGTATTTT. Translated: CASSRGPSGGEQYF.